The text below deals with one TCR beta chain. Compared with germline, one end of the junction differs, possibly owing to a read error. This record belongs to a study of blood T cells in healthy people across ages. In each sample, at least 7 million PBMCs were isolated. Total RNA extraction produced at least 5.5 micrograms (per sample) for the study. Combining a sample-barcoded 5' primer with a J-beta primer mix, a second PCR ran for roughly 6 to 12 cycles. Every sample returned 2.5 million or more CDR3-containing paired-end reads. TCRdb passed the 5' RACE reads through MiXCR, listing each CDR3 protein once. This table holds hundreds of thousands of distinct CDR3 sequences, roughly three fifths found once. The V gene's germline CDR1 is MNHEY and CDR2 SMNVEV (reference sequence). CDR3 length equals 14 residues.

Sequenced sample: blood. The TCR originated in a man between 35 and 55 years old in good health. The chain recombines TRBV27 with TRBJ2-7; 7 bases align to TRBD2. CDR3 loop: CAGSPGRGVDEQYF. The CDR3 DNA sequence: TGTGCCGGCAGTCCCGGACGGGGGGTGGACGAGCAGTACTTC.